The 25 T cell receptor beta chains in this list originate from one sample, sequenced in a study of cytomegalovirus exposure and HLA in healthy donors. The method was immunoSEQ multiplex PCR; TCRdb's version includes in-frame clones alone and lacks a portion of them. The data contain about 160,000 clones, 70% to 90% of them singletons. The material sequenced was PBMCs. These receptors all come from a man aged 30 to 45 in good health and CMV-seropositive.

A word on this clone: At one of its ends the junction is not consistent with the germline gene, which may arise from a read error. V is TRBV7-7 and J is TRBJ2-3; 10 bases are shared with TRBD2. The CDR3 spans 14 residues. Germline CDR1 SSHAT, CDR2 FNYEAQ (reference sequence). The DNA of the CDR3 is TGTGCTAGCAGCGCTAGCGGGGGCCCAGATACGCAGTATTTT. Translated: CASSASGGPDTQYF.

The chain is built from TRBV19 and TRBJ1-1; D is unresolved. In germline, CDR1 is LNHDA, CDR2 SQIVND (reference sequence). The CDR3 contains 11 residues. V dropped 0 bases and J dropped 7 bases, with 3 bases sitting between them. The CDR3 region has the DNA TGTGCCAGTAGTATAGATCTTGAAGCTTTCTTT. This encodes CASSIDLEAFF.

The chain links TRBV10-3 to TRBJ2-1; 8 bases are shared with TRBD2. This CDR3 has 14 residues. Per germline, CDR1 ENHRY and CDR2 SYGVKD. After removal of 2 bases from V and 3 bases from J, the junction contained 0 bases not matched to a gene. The CDR3 reads CAISETSGYNEQFF. CDR3 sequence (DNA): TGTGCCATCAGTGAGACTAGCGGCTACAATGAGCAGTTCTTC.

This chain joins TRBV20-1 and TRBJ1-1; no firm D call. Germline CDR1 and CDR2: DFQATT and SNEGSKA (reference sequence). The CDR3 is 10 residues long. V lost 3 bases to trimming and J lost 8 bases, with 7 bases between them. The CDR3 protein is CSARKTEAFF. Written as DNA, the CDR3 is TGCAGTGCTAGGAAAACAGAAGCTTTCTTT.

In this sample, this clone turned up a few times. The rearrangement joins TRBV27 to TRBJ1-2; a weak D match, TRBD1 (5 bases). The V and J ends lost 2 bases and 4 bases respectively, with 17 bases between them. The CDR3 is made up of 16 amino acids. Germline CDR1 MNHEY, CDR2 SMNVEV (reference sequence). CDR3 loop: CASSLVGQGYTYGYTF. The CDR3 DNA sequence: TGTGCCAGCAGTTTAGTAGGGCAGGGATATACCTATGGCTACACCTTC.

V usage is TRBV5-1 and J usage is TRBJ1-2; 8 nucleotides line up with TRBD1. The V gene's germline CDR1 is SGHRS and CDR2 YFSETQ. This CDR3 has 15 amino acids. The V segment lost 0 bases and the J segment 0 bases; nucleotides outside the gene matches: 1. The CDR3 here is CASSLAQGANYGYTF. In nucleotides, the CDR3 is TGCGCCAGCAGCTTGGCACAGGGGGCTAACTATGGCTACACCTTC.

The V call is TRBV7-4, the J call TRBJ1-6; the D gene is possibly TRBD1 (6 bases). CDR1 and CDR2 from the germline V gene are SGHVT and SQSDAQ. This CDR3 contains 18 residues. Trimming removed 5 bases at V and 6 bases at J, with 23 bases between. The chain's CDR3 is CASSRGGGPLGSNSPLHF. In DNA form, the CDR3 reads TGTGCCAGCAGCCGAGGCGGGGGGCCCTTGGGGAGTAATTCACCCCTCCACTTT.

This sequence joins TRBV7-9 and TRBJ2-7, with a tentative D call TRBD1 (5 bases). V gave up 4 bases and J gave up 4 bases, with 20 bases separating them. This CDR3 has 16 residues. The germline gives CDR1 SEHNR, CDR2 FQNEAQ (reference sequence). Written as DNA, the CDR3 is TGTGCCAGCAGCTCACCTCGCGACAGCGTCTTGTACGAGCAGTACTTC. This sequence encodes CASSSPRDSVLYEQYF.

This clone was seen only once. The chain couples TRBV9 to TRBJ2-3; D not resolved. Trimming stripped 0 bases from V and 4 bases from J, with 3 bases between. Germline CDR1 reads SGDLS; CDR2 reads YYNGEE. The CDR3 is 12 amino acids. The CDR3 coding sequence is TGTGCCAGCAGCGTAGCGGCAGATACGCAGTATTTT. This translates into CASSVAADTQYF.

The chain uses TRBV11-2 and TRBJ2-5; perhaps TRBD2 as D (6 bases). Trimming removed 5 bases from V and 7 bases from J, with 17 bases in between. The CDR3 consists of 14 residues. Germline loops: CDR1 SGHAT, CDR2 FQNNGV. CDR3 sequence reads: CASSPTPEAGTQYF. The CDR3 region has the DNA TGTGCCAGCAGCCCGACCCCCGAAGCGGGGACCCAGTACTTC.

The chain carries TRBV5-6 and TRBJ2-3, with no clear D. This CDR3 has 13 residues. V was trimmed by 3 bases and J by 4 bases, leaving 9 bases between them. CDR1 and CDR2 (germline): SGHDT, YYEEEE. The chain's CDR3 is CASSSLLSDTQYF. The DNA of the CDR3 is TGTGCCAGCAGCTCCCTACTCTCAGATACGCAGTATTTT.

The V gene is TRBV15, the J gene TRBJ1-2; D call uncertain. The CDR3 covers 10 residues. Trimming took 5 bases from V and 5 from J, leaving 3 bases between them. The germline gives CDR1 LNHNV, CDR2 YYDKDF (reference sequence). The CDR3 bases are TGTGCCACCAGCGAGTATGGCTACACCTTC. Its translation: CATSEYGYTF. Variable domain in full (rest from reference TRBV15 and TRBJ1-2): DAMVIQNPRYQVTQFGKPVTLSCSQTLNHNVMYWYQQKSSQAPKLLFHYYDKDFNNEADTPDNFQSRRPNTSFCFLDIRSPGLGDTAMYLCATSEYGYTFGSGTRLTVV.

This rearrangement joins TRBV7-2 to TRBJ2-5, with 9 bases that match TRBD2. The V gene's germline CDR1 is SGHTA and CDR2 FQGNSA. J lost 5 bases, V lost 5 bases, and 9 bases had no gene match. The CDR3 length is 15 residues. CDR3 DNA: TGTGCCAGCAGCGGGCAGGGACTAGCTACCGAGACCCAGTACTTC. Protein sequence: CASSGQGLATETQYF.

The chain links TRBV4-1 to TRBJ2-3; possible D gene TRBD1, 5 bases. The V end was cut by 7 bases, the J end by 3 bases, with 17 bases between. The germline V gene encodes CDR1 MGHRA and CDR2 YSYEKL. The CDR3 contains 15 residues. The CDR3 bases are TGCGCCAGCAATTGGGATGTAGGGGCGACAGATACGCAGTATTTT. It is translated as CASNWDVGATDTQYF.

This clone was detected once. This chain uses TRBV7-3 with TRBJ2-7; 7 bases match TRBD1. The J segment lost 4 bases and the V segment lost 1 base, leaving 1 base of the junction unmatched. CDR1 and CDR2 from the germline V gene are SGHTA and FQGTGA. The CDR3 contains 13 residues. The CDR3 is CASSLNRGYEQYF. The CDR3 nucleotides read TGTGCCAGCAGCTTAAACAGGGGTTACGAGCAGTACTTC.

V is TRBV4-1 and J is TRBJ1-2; D unresolved. The V end lost 1 base, the J end lost 1 base, and 10 bases lay between the germline ends. CDR3 length: 15 amino acids. Germline V gives CDR1 MGHRA, CDR2 YSYEKL. CDR3 region: CASSQVGSYNYGYTF. Written as DNA, the CDR3 is TGCGCCAGCAGCCAAGTGGGCAGTTATAACTATGGCTACACCTTC.

Of note for this clone: Its ends do not fully match the called genes, so a read error is possible. The CDR3: CASSQDEAGGGSNF. The CDR3 coding sequence is TGTGCCAGCAGCCAAGATGAGGCTGGGGGGGGCTCGAATTTT. V gene TRBV4-2 combines with J gene TRBJ2-3; TRBD2 might be the D (7 bases). Germline V lookup: CDR1 LGHNA, CDR2 YNFKEQ. The CDR3 has 14 amino acids.

The chain carries TRBV18 and TRBJ2-1; 8 bases align to TRBD1. The V segment lost 0 bases and the J segment 9 bases; nucleotides outside the gene matches: 4. Germline loops: CDR1 KGHSH, CDR2 LQKENI. The CDR3 is made up of 14 amino acids. The CDR3 reads CASSPPRTGIEQFF. Here the CDR3 DNA reads TGTGCCAGCTCACCACCGCGGACAGGGATTGAGCAGTTCTTC.

This clone has more than one count but fewer than ten. The V and J genes are TRBV29-1 and TRBJ1-1; unclear D gene. CDR3 length equals 11 residues. Looked up from germline, CDR1 is SQVTM and CDR2 is ANQGSEA. Trimming took off 4 bases at V and 0 bases at J, with 3 bases between the two ends. CDR3 region: CSVAVNTEAFF. DNA for the CDR3: TGCAGCGTTGCCGTGAACACTGAAGCTTTCTTT.

In this sample, this clone turned up once. This sequence joins TRBV30 and TRBJ2-7; tentatively, D is TRBD2 (6 bases). This CDR3 comprises 14 residues. V was cut by 0 bases and J by 5 bases, with 14 bases left in between. Looked up from germline, CDR1 is GTSNPN and CDR2 is SVGIG (reference sequence). The chain's CDR3 is CAWSVQGGGDEQYF. In DNA, the CDR3 is TGTGCCTGGAGTGTCCAGGGAGGCGGCGACGAGCAGTACTTC.

This chain connects TRBV5-5 to TRBJ1-1; tentative D call: TRBD1 (5 bases). Germline-derived CDR1 and CDR2 are SGHKS and YYEKEE (reference sequence). V shed 6 bases and J shed 4 bases, with 10 bases lying between them. This CDR3 comprises 12 residues. The CDR3 DNA sequence: TGTGCCAGCACCAGGGTAGGCACTGAAGCTTTCTTT. This sequence encodes CASTRVGTEAFF.

The chain combines TRBV27 with TRBJ2-7; 9 bases line up with TRBD1. The CDR3 is 16 residues long. Unmatched junction bases numbered 7, after V lost 2 bases and J lost 2 bases. Per germline, CDR1 MNHEY and CDR2 SMNVEV (reference sequence). The CDR3 DNA reads as TGTGCCAGCAGTTTAGTTTTGGGGACAGGGCCCTACGAGCAGTACTTC. The encoded protein is CASSLVLGTGPYEQYF.

This chain joins TRBV6-5 and TRBJ1-3; 9 bases fit TRBD1. Looked up from germline, CDR1 is MNHEY and CDR2 is SVGAGI. The CDR3 contains 15 residues. V lost 5 bases to trimming and J lost 4 bases; unmatched junction nucleotides: 6. The CDR3 sequence: CASSKDRGEGNTIYF. Here the CDR3 DNA reads TGTGCCAGCAGTAAGGACAGGGGAGAAGGAAACACCATATATTTT.

V gene TRBV19 combines with J gene TRBJ2-3; TRBD2 might be the D (5 bases). Trimming took off 3 bases at V and 2 bases at J, with 9 bases between the two ends. Germline CDR1 LNHDA, CDR2 SQIVND (reference sequence). The CDR3 covers 14 residues. This CDR3 is CASSMAGHTDTQYF. CDR3 DNA: TGTGCCAGTAGTATGGCGGGCCACACAGATACGCAGTATTTT.

V and J are TRBV27 and TRBJ1-1, with 7 positions matching TRBD1. CDR3 length: 16 amino acids. V shed 5 bases, J shed 1 base, and the junction held 10 bases outside the gene matches. Germline V gene data show CDR1 as MNHEY and CDR2 as SMNVEV (reference sequence). CDR3 sequence (DNA): TGTGCCAGCAGTCTAACGACAGGGACCACGAACACTGAAGCTTTCTTT. Its protein is CASSLTTGTTNTEAFF.